The subject of this entry is one TCR beta chain. The assay was immunoSEQ multiplex PCR, and TCRdb's table has in-frame clones only and misses some. The sample carries about 110,000 clones, roughly 72% recorded once. The sample originates from a study of blood T cell repertoires in COVID-19. The CDR3 runs 14 residues. Trimming cost V 6 bases and J 3 bases, with 15 bases left between them. Per the germline V gene, CDR1 is SGDLS and CDR2 is YYNGEE. The TCR was taken from a man older than 75 with acute or convalescent COVID-19. This rearrangement joins TRBV9 to TRBJ1-1, with a possible D match to TRBD1 (5 bases). Input material: peripheral blood. The DNA for the CDR3 is TGTGCCAGCAAAAGGGGTGGGTCGGACACTGAAGCTTTCTTT. Amino acid sequence: CASKRGGSDTEAFF. The full variable domain, completed using reference TRBV9 and TRBJ1-1, is DSGVTQTPKHLITATGQRVTLRCSPRSGDLSVYWYQQSLDQGLQFLIQYYNGEERAKGNILERFSAQQFPDLHSELNLSSLELGDSALYFCASKRGGSDTEAFFGQGTRLTVV.